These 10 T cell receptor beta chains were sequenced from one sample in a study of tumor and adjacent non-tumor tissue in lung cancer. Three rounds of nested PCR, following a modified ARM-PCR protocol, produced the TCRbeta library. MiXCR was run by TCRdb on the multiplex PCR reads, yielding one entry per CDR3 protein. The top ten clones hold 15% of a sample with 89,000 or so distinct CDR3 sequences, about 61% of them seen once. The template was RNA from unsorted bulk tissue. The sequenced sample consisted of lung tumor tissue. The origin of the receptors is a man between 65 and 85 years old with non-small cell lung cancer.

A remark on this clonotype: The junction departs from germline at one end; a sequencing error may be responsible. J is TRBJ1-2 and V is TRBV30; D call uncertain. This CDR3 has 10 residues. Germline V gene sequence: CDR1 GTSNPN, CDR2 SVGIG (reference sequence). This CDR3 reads CAWQEEGNIF. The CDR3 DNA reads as TGTGCCTGGCAAGAGGAAGGCAACATCTTC.

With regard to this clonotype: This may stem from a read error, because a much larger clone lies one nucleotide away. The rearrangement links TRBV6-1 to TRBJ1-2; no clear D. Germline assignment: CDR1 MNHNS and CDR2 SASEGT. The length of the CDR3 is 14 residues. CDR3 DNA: TGTGCCGCCCCCAGTCCTGGTCTCCTCTATGGCTACATCTTC. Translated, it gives CAAPSPGLLYGYIF.

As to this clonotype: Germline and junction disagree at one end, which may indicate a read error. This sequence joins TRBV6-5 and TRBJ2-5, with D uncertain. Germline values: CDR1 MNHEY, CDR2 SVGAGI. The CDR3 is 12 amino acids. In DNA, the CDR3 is TGCGCCAGCAGTGCGGTCCTCGCGACCCAGTACTTC. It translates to CASSAVLATQYF.

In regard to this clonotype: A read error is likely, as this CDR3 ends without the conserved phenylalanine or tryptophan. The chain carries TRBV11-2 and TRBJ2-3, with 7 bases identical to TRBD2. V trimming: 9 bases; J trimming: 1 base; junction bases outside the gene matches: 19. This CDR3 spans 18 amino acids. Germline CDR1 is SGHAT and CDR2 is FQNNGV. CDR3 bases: TGTGCCAGTAGCCCTGGACTAGTGGGGTCCTTGGGCACAGATACGCAGTATCTC. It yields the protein CASSPGLVGSLGTDTQYL.

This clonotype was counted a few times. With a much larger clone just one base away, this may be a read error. Written as DNA, the CDR3 is TGTGTCACCGCCCGTCGAGGCGGGACGAACACCGGGGAGCTGTTTTTT. Translation: CVTARRGGTNTGELFF. The rearrangement joins TRBV6-2 or TRBV6-3 to TRBJ2-2; tentative D call: TRBD2 (6 bases). Germline V gene lookup returns CDR1 MNHEY and CDR2 SVGEGT. The CDR3 totals 16 residues.

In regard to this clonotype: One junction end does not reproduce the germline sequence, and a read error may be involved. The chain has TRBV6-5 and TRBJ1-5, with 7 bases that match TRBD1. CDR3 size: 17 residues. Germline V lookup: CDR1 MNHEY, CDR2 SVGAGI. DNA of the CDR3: TGTACCAGCTGTCGCACAGGGGCCGGAACCGGCAATCAGCCCCAGCATTTT. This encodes CTSCRTGAGTGNQPQHF.

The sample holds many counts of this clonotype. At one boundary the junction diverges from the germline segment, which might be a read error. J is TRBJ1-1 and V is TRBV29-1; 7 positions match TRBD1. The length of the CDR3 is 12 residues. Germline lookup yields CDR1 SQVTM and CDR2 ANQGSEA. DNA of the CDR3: TGCAGCGTTTCCAGACAGGGCACTGTAGCTTTCTTT. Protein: CSVSRQGTVAFF. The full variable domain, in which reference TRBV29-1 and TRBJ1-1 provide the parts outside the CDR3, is SAVISQKPSRDICQRGTSLTIQCQVDSQVTMMFWYRQQPGQSLTLIATANQGSEATYESGFVIDKFPISRPNLTFSTLTVSNMSPEDSSIYLCSVSRQGTVAFFGQGTRLTVV.

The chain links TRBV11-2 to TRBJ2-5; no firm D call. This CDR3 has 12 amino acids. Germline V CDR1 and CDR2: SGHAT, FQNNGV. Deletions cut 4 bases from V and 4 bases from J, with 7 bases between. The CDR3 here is CASSWSVETQYF. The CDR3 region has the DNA TGTGCCAGCAGCTGGTCGGTAGAGACCCAGTACTTC.

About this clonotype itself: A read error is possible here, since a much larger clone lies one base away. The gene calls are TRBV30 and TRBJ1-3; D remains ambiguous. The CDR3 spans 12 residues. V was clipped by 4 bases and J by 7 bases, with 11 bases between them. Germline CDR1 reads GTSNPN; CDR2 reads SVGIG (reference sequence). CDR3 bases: TGTGCCTGGAATCGCGCGCAGAACACCATATATTTT. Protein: CAWNRAQNTIYF.

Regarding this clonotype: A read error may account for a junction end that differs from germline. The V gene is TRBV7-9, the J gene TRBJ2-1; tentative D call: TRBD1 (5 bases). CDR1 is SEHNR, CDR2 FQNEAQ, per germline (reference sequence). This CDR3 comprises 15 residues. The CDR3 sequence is CASSLARGAYNEQLF. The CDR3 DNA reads TGTGCCAGCAGCTTAGCGCGTGGGGCTTACAATGAGCAGCTCTTC.